This T cell receptor (beta chain) is drawn from a study of blood T cell repertoires in COVID-19. CDR3 length equals 14 residues. CDR1 SGHRS and CDR2 YFSETQ come from the germline V gene. V was clipped by 2 bases and J by 0 bases, with 7 bases between them. The table lists this clone with a count of one. As handled by the study authors: Nucleated cell counts were estimated from reference gene primer amplification. The assay was immunoSEQ multiplex PCR, and TCRdb's table has in-frame clones only and misses some. V and J calls and clone size are given by that table; D and trimming were obtained from the DNA. The sample holds around 480,000 clones, approximately 90% seen once.

Sequenced input: PBMCs or T cells enriched from blood (not recorded which). This chain uses TRBV5-1 with TRBJ2-3; D not resolved. This sequence originates from a young woman who had recovered from COVID-19. The CDR3 DNA sequence: TGCGCCAGCAGCTTCGGGTTTAGCACAGATACGCAGTATTTT. This codes for CASSFGFSTDTQYF.